The 20 T cell receptor beta chains below were found in one sample sequenced in a study of early T cells in non-severe SARS-CoV-2 infection. TCRdb fed the 5' RACE reads into MiXCR, producing one record per CDR3 protein. The table lists about 83,000 distinct CDR3 sequences, under 11% of them singletons. The specimen comprised whole blood, sampled at baseline. The source of these receptors is an adult who was a healthcare worker with PCR-confirmed SARS-CoV-2 infection or an uninfected control (not recorded which).

This clonotype was observed a handful of times. The J gene is TRBJ2-1, the V gene TRBV5-8, with 8 bases fitting TRBD1. The CDR3 length is 14 residues. Unmatched junction bases numbered 5, after V lost 4 bases and J lost 5 bases. The germline V gene has CDR1 SGHTS and CDR2 YDEGEE. CDR3 loop: CASSPRGLDNEQFF. The CDR3 DNA follows: TGTGCCAGCAGCCCCAGGGGGCTGGACAATGAGCAGTTCTTC. The full variable domain, rest sourced from reference TRBV5-8 and TRBJ2-1, is EAGVTQSPTHLIKTRGQQATLRCSPISGHTSVYWYQQALGLGLQFLLWYDEGEERNRGNFPPRFSGRQFPNYSSELNVNALELEDSALYLCASSPRGLDNEQFFGPGTRLTVL.

In its sample, this clonotype was seen many times. The chain has TRBV7-2 and TRBJ2-2; maybe TRBD2 (5 bases). The CDR3 is 16 residues long. Germline loops: CDR1 SGHTA, CDR2 FQGNSA. V was clipped by 5 bases and J by 0 bases, with 13 bases between them. The CDR3 loop reads CASSPWLGANTGELFF. In nucleotides, the CDR3 is TGTGCCAGCAGCCCGTGGTTGGGAGCGAACACCGGGGAGCTGTTTTTT.

This clonotype occurred a few times. The CDR3: CAWSESGTRETQYF. CDR3 DNA: TGTGCCTGGAGCGAAAGCGGCACCCGGGAGACCCAGTACTTC. The rearrangement links TRBV30 to TRBJ2-5; weak D call: TRBD2 (5 bases). CDR1 is GTSNPN, CDR2 SVGIG, per germline (reference sequence). Trimming cost V 3 bases and J 5 bases, with 16 bases left between them. There are 14 residues in the CDR3.

This clonotype was seen more than once but under ten times. The chain recombines TRBV5-4 with TRBJ1-1; the D is unclear. This CDR3 region has 16 residues. The V gene lost 0 bases and the J gene lost 0 bases, with 12 bases spanning the gap. CDR1 and CDR2 from the germline V gene are SGHNT and YYREEE (reference sequence). This chain's CDR3 is CASSLDSSDMNTEAFF. Here the CDR3 DNA reads TGTGCCAGCAGCTTGGATTCTTCCGATATGAACACTGAAGCTTTCTTT.

The chain carries TRBV25-1 and TRBJ2-1; 11 positions match TRBD2. The CDR3 is 14 residues long. From germline, CDR1 is MGHDK and CDR2 SYGVNS. After removal of 3 bases from V and 7 bases from J, the junction contained 2 bases not matched to a gene. CDR3: CASSETSGKNEQFF. The CDR3 DNA reads TGTGCCAGCAGTGAGACTAGCGGGAAGAATGAGCAGTTCTTC.

This clonotype was recorded many times. V and J are TRBV27 and TRBJ2-7; maybe TRBD1 (6 bases). This CDR3 region has 14 residues. Germline-derived CDR1 and CDR2 are MNHEY and SMNVEV (reference sequence). V was trimmed by 0 bases and J by 7 bases, leaving 13 bases between them. CDR3 residues: CASSLSLKGDEQYF. CDR3 nucleotide sequence: TGTGCCAGCAGTTTATCCCTTAAGGGGGATGAGCAGTACTTC.

This clonotype was seen a handful of times. The rearrangement uses TRBV18 and TRBJ2-3; D call uncertain. Germline assignment: CDR1 KGHSH and CDR2 LQKENI. Trimming shortened V by 5 bases and J by 4 bases, and 10 bases separated the two germline ends. CDR3 length: 13 amino acids. CDR3: CASSVSGADTQYF. CDR3 bases: TGTGCCAGCTCAGTTAGTGGCGCAGATACGCAGTATTTT.

In its sample, this clonotype was seen many times. The rearrangement joins TRBV19 to TRBJ2-3, with D maybe TRBD2 (6 bases). The V gene's germline CDR1 is LNHDA and CDR2 SQIVND (reference sequence). The CDR3 consists of 13 residues. Trimming removed 7 bases at V and 0 bases at J, with 8 bases between. CDR3 sequence reads: CASKGTSTDTQYF. The DNA of the CDR3 is TGTGCCAGTAAGGGGACTAGCACAGATACGCAGTATTTT.

CDR3 protein: CASSLSGSGGTGELFF. The CDR3, as DNA: TGTGCCAGCAGTTTATCAGGGAGTGGGGGCACCGGGGAGCTGTTTTTT. The V call is TRBV28, the J call TRBJ2-2, with D possibly being TRBD1 or TRBD2 (5 bases each). V gave up 1 base and J gave up 4 bases, with 13 bases separating them. The V gene's germline CDR1 is MDHEN and CDR2 SYDVKM. The CDR3 spans 16 residues.

The rearrangement links TRBV28 to TRBJ1-1; D is uncertain. Germline CDR1 is MDHEN and CDR2 is SYDVKM. The CDR3 totals 14 residues. With 1 base removed from V and 1 base from J, the gap between germline ends came to 7 bases. This CDR3 is CASSLLGRNTEAFF. CDR3 sequence (DNA): TGTGCCAGCAGTTTATTAGGGAGGAACACTGAAGCTTTCTTT.

This clonotype was observed many times. The chain recombines TRBV5-6 with TRBJ1-2; D gene unclear. Looked up from germline, CDR1 is SGHDT and CDR2 is YYEEEE. The CDR3 is made up of 13 amino acids. Trimming shortened V by 1 base and J by 3 bases, and 7 bases separated the two germline ends. The CDR3 spells CASSLNSDYGYTF. CDR3 nucleotide sequence: TGTGCCAGCAGCTTGAATTCCGACTATGGCTACACCTTC.

This clonotype occurred a few times. J is TRBJ2-1 and V is TRBV7-2; D may be TRBD2 (6 bases). The CDR3 runs to 11 residues. V was cut by 9 bases and J by 9 bases, with 12 bases left in between. Germline CDR1 is SGHTA and CDR2 is FQGNSA. The CDR3 region is CAREWGGEQFF. The CDR3 bases are TGTGCCAGGGAGTGGGGAGGTGAGCAGTTCTTC.

The chain joins TRBV18 to TRBJ2-1; the D gene is possibly TRBD2 (5 bases). The V gene lost 2 bases and the J gene lost 3 bases, with 8 bases spanning the gap. This CDR3 comprises 14 residues. Germline CDR1 is KGHSH and CDR2 is LQKENI. The chain's CDR3 is CASSPAGSYNEQFF. CDR3 coding DNA: TGTGCCAGCTCACCAGCGGGCAGCTACAATGAGCAGTTCTTC.

This clonotype was detected ten times or more. The chain has TRBV4-1 and TRBJ2-1; D possibly corresponds to TRBD1 (5 bases). The CDR3 covers 13 residues. Trimming took 5 bases from V and 8 from J, leaving 13 bases between them. Germline loops: CDR1 MGHRA, CDR2 YSYEKL. CDR3 nucleotide sequence: TGCGCCAGCAGCGGGGCAGGGATGGATGAGCAGTTCTTC. This translates into CASSGAGMDEQFF.

In this sample, this clonotype turned up many times. CDR3 sequence (DNA): TGTGCCAGCAGCAAAGCTCAGGGAGAAGGGAATCAGCCCCAGCATTTT. Amino acids: CASSKAQGEGNQPQHF. This chain links TRBV21-1 with TRBJ1-5; the D call of TRBD1 is as the table states it, not checked on the DNA. TRBV21-1 is deemed a pseudogene. The CDR3 totals 16 residues.

This clonotype was recorded many times. V gene TRBV20-1 combines with J gene TRBJ2-5, with TRBD2 as a possible D gene (5 bases). The germline V gene encodes CDR1 DFQATT and CDR2 SNEGSKA (reference sequence). CDR3 size: 16 residues. The germline V and J ends were trimmed by 1 base and 7 bases, with 22 bases remaining between them. As DNA, the CDR3 is TGCAGTGCTAGAGTGGACTCGCAGTCCCTTTCACGGACCCAGTACTTC. Encoded protein: CSARVDSQSLSRTQYF.

This chain uses TRBV4-2 with TRBJ2-5, with a tentative D call TRBD2 (6 bases). The V end lost 2 bases, the J end lost 7 bases, and 26 bases lay between the germline ends. The CDR3 totals 18 residues. Germline loops: CDR1 LGHNA, CDR2 YNFKEQ. The CDR3 sequence is CASSQRSYGAGPNRTQYF. In DNA, the CDR3 is TGTGCCAGCAGCCAACGTTCATACGGGGCGGGGCCTAATAGGACCCAGTACTTC.

The chain has TRBV5-6 and TRBJ2-2, with D perhaps matching TRBD1 (6 bases). The germline gives CDR1 SGHDT, CDR2 YYEEEE. V lost 2 bases to trimming and J lost 0 bases, with 14 bases between them. This CDR3 has 17 residues. The CDR3 spells CASSFLAQGSNTGELFF. The CDR3 nucleotides read TGTGCCAGCAGCTTCTTGGCTCAGGGGTCGAACACCGGGGAGCTGTTTTTT.

The chain couples TRBV4-2 to TRBJ2-5; TRBD2 matches 7 bases. Germline V gene lookup returns CDR1 LGHNA and CDR2 YNFKEQ. The CDR3 consists of 15 residues. Unmatched junction bases numbered 6, after V lost 3 bases and J lost 2 bases. Written as DNA, the CDR3 is TGTGCCAGCAGCCAGGGAGGGTCCCAACAAGAGACCCAGTACTTC. It specifies CASSQGGSQQETQYF.

In this sample, this clonotype turned up many times. The CDR3: CASSPSGDQPQHF. The CDR3 nucleotides are TGTGCCAGCTCACCTTCGGGGGATCAGCCCCAGCATTTT. The chain is built from TRBV18 and TRBJ1-5; a weak D match, TRBD1 (5 bases). In germline, CDR1 is KGHSH, CDR2 LQKENI. This CDR3 is built from 13 residues. Trimming took 3 bases from V and 5 from J, leaving 8 bases between them.